What follows describes a single T cell receptor (beta chain). The sample originates from a study of blood T cell repertoires in COVID-19. Trimming left V 4 bases short and J 8 bases short, with 15 bases between. Looked up from germline, CDR1 is SGHNT and CDR2 is YYREEE (reference sequence). This CDR3 has 13 amino acids. The method was immunoSEQ multiplex PCR; TCRdb's version includes in-frame clones alone and lacks a portion of them. Among about 250,000 clones listed, around 90% were seen once. Everyone who took part was roughly 18 to 89 years old, and they came from some 23 US areas. Self-reported history from a screening survey and questionnaire set each donor's cohort.

This chain uses TRBV5-4 with TRBJ1-1; D call uncertain. Material: PBMCs or T cells enriched from blood (not recorded which). This receptor was identified in a woman aged 25 to 39 with acute COVID-19. The CDR3 DNA follows: TGTGCCAGCAGCCCCCATCTTGCGTCAGAAGCTTTCTTT. It specifies CASSPHLASEAFF.